Below are 14 T cell receptor beta chains sequenced from a single sample in a study of blood T cell repertoires in COVID-19 (dated by TCRdb to 2020 to 2022). Receptor libraries were prepared by the immunoSEQ multiplex PCR assay. The immuneACCESS repertoire file appears here via TCRdb, limited to in-frame rearrangements. These files lack a portion of the clones; in checked studies, under half of the deficit traces to unresolved V genes, and the cause of the others is not known. The table for this sample lists 340,000 or so clones; approximately 82% of them were counted only once. Of the sample, 2.5% to 3.5% falls within the top ten clones. The specimen sequenced was peripheral blood. The source is a man aged 30 to 39 with active or convalescent COVID-19.

The chain is built from TRBV7-6 and TRBJ2-7; 8 bases map to TRBD2. V shed 1 base and J 3 bases; nucleotides not matched to a gene: 8. The length of the CDR3 is 16 residues. Germline V gene sequence: CDR1 SGHVS, CDR2 FNYEAQ. The chain's CDR3 is CASSLGRDSGIYEQYF. CDR3 nucleotides: TGTGCCAGCAGCTTAGGTCGGGATAGCGGGATCTACGAGCAGTACTTC.

The chain couples TRBV21-1 to TRBJ2-3; the table's D call TRBD1 went unverified against the DNA. TRBV21-1 is deemed a pseudogene. This CDR3 has 14 residues. The CDR3, as DNA: TGTGCCAGCAGTAGTAGGGGGCCCCGGGATACGCAGTATTTT. Translating it yields CASSSRGPRDTQYF.

In this sample, this clone turned up a few times. The chain couples TRBV7-3 to TRBJ2-2; no clear D. In germline, CDR1 is SGHTA, CDR2 FQGTGA. Trimming pared 4 bases from V and 3 bases from J, leaving 12 bases between. CDR3 length: 15 residues. CDR3: CASSSFGPYTGELFF. In nucleotides, the CDR3 is TGTGCCAGCAGCTCATTTGGGCCCTACACCGGGGAGCTGTTTTTT.

V gene TRBV30 combines with J gene TRBJ1-2, with a possible D match to TRBD1 (6 bases). This CDR3 comprises 13 residues. The germline CDR1 and CDR2 sequences are GTSNPN and SVGIG (reference sequence). V was trimmed by 0 bases and J by 7 bases, leaving 12 bases between them. The CDR3 sequence is CAWSVGGAGGYTF. CDR3 nucleotide sequence: TGTGCCTGGAGTGTAGGGGGTGCGGGTGGCTACACCTTC. Complete variable domain (other parts from reference TRBV30 and TRBJ1-2): SQTIHQWPATLVQPVGSPLSLECTVEGTSNPNLYWYRQAAGRGLQLLFYSVGIGQISSEVPQNLSASRPQDRQFILSSKKLLLSDSGFYLCAWSVGGAGGYTFGSGTRLTVV.

The chain has TRBV3-1 (or the pseudogene TRBV3-2) and TRBJ1-1; D gene unclear. The CDR3 runs to 13 residues. V was shortened by 4 bases and J by 1 base, with 7 bases between the two germline ends. Looked up from germline, CDR1 is LGHDT and CDR2 is YNNKEL (reference sequence). The CDR3 reads CASSRPENTEAFF. The DNA for the CDR3 is TGTGCCAGCAGCCGGCCCGAGAACACTGAAGCTTTCTTT.

This clone occurred once. This chain connects TRBV21-1 to TRBJ1-3. TRBV21-1 corresponds to a pseudogene. The CDR3 is made up of 13 amino acids. The CDR3 protein is CASSKDSGNTIYF. The DNA for the CDR3 is TGTGCCAGCAGCAAAGATAGCGGAAACACCATATATTTT.

This clone was recorded only once. The chain uses TRBV6-4 and TRBJ2-1; TRBD1 agrees at 9 bases. V trimming: 0 bases; J trimming: 4 bases; junction bases outside the gene matches: 4. Germline values: CDR1 MRHNA, CDR2 SNTAGT. The CDR3 has 16 amino acids. The CDR3 region is CASSDSGDREYNEQFF. DNA of the CDR3: TGTGCCAGCAGTGACTCGGGGGACAGGGAGTACAATGAGCAGTTCTTC.

This rearrangement joins TRBV5-1 to TRBJ2-1; TRBD1 agrees at 7 bases. J lost 8 bases, V lost 4 bases, and 15 bases had no gene match. CDR3 length equals 16 residues. The V gene's germline CDR1 is SGHRS and CDR2 YFSETQ. CDR3: CASSPTGVGGWHEQFF. CDR3 nucleotide sequence: TGCGCCAGCAGCCCCACAGGGGTGGGCGGATGGCATGAGCAGTTCTTC.

This chain links TRBV28 with TRBJ1-6; D is ambiguous. V lost 0 bases and J lost 0, with 12 bases in between. Germline V gives CDR1 MDHEN, CDR2 SYDVKM. This CDR3 is built from 18 residues. The CDR3 nucleotides are TGTGCCAGCAGTTTATGGGACGGGGTTGACTCCTATAATTCACCCCTCCACTTT. The encoded protein is CASSLWDGVDSYNSPLHF.

The chain joins TRBV30 to TRBJ1-1; D is unclear. V was cut by 0 bases and J by 1 base, with 12 bases left in between. Germline V lookup: CDR1 GTSNPN, CDR2 SVGIG (reference sequence). This CDR3 has 15 amino acids. CDR3 residues: CAWSVGMAGNTEAFF. The CDR3 bases are TGTGCCTGGAGTGTAGGTATGGCGGGGAACACTGAAGCTTTCTTT.

This clone came up a few times. The CDR3 sequence is CASAMGQHMNTEAFF. The CDR3 DNA reads as TGTGCCAGTGCAATGGGACAGCACATGAACACTGAAGCTTTCTTT. The chain combines TRBV19 with TRBJ1-1; 7 positions agree with TRBD1. After removal of 8 bases from V and 0 bases from J, the junction contained 9 bases not matched to a gene. Per the germline V gene, CDR1 is LNHDA and CDR2 is SQIVND (reference sequence). This CDR3 is 15 amino acids long.

This clone was detected a few times. V gene TRBV24-1 combines with J gene TRBJ1-2, with 9 positions matching TRBD1. Germline V gives CDR1 KGHDR, CDR2 SFDVKD. CDR3 length: 15 residues. The V segment lost 4 bases and the J segment 6 bases; nucleotides outside the gene matches: 8. The CDR3 sequence is CATSDAGTGIDGYTF. The DNA of the CDR3 is TGTGCCACCAGTGACGCCGGGACAGGGATTGATGGCTACACCTTC.

This clone has ten or more counts. V is TRBV2 and J is TRBJ1-1, with 9 positions matching TRBD1. Germline loops: CDR1 SNHLY, CDR2 FYNNEI. The CDR3 totals 15 residues. After removal of 9 bases from V and 10 bases from J, the junction contained 18 bases not matched to a gene. In DNA, the CDR3 is TGTGCCAGAATATCCGGGACAGGGAACGTAGTACGAGCTTTCTTT. As protein: CARISGTGNVVRAFF.

The V and J genes are TRBV5-1 and TRBJ2-2; TRBD1 agrees at 8 bases. The CDR3 consists of 16 residues. From germline, CDR1 is SGHRS and CDR2 YFSETQ. The junction had 1 base not matched to a gene; V was cut back by 0 bases and J by 0 bases. This CDR3 reads CASSLGDRSNTGELFF. CDR3 nucleotides: TGCGCCAGCAGCTTGGGGGACAGGTCGAACACCGGGGAGCTGTTTTTT.